The 26 T cell receptor beta chains given below trace back to one sample, sequenced in a study of T cell responses to AZD1222 COVID-19 vaccine. The assay was immunoSEQ multiplex PCR, and TCRdb's table has in-frame clones only and misses some. The profile shows 95,000 to 150,000 clones, roughly 88% of them singletons. The source material was peripheral blood, sampled on day 0 of MenACWY control vaccination. These receptors came from an adult in good health.

This chain links TRBV5-1 with TRBJ2-2; 7 nucleotides align to TRBD1. The CDR3 is 15 residues long. V lost 6 bases and J lost 0; bases outside the gene matches: 5. Germline V gives CDR1 SGHRS, CDR2 YFSETQ. Here the CDR3 reads CASTPGQANTGELFF. The CDR3 nucleotides read TGCGCCAGCACCCCTGGACAGGCGAACACCGGGGAGCTGTTTTTT. The full variable domain, its missing parts supplied by reference TRBV5-1 and TRBJ2-2, is KAGVTQTPRYLIKTRGQQVTLSCSPISGHRSVSWYQQTPGQGLQFLFEYFSETQRNKGNFPGRFSGRQFSNSRSEMNVSTLELGDSALYLCASTPGQANTGELFFGEGSRLTVL.

V usage is TRBV28 and J usage is TRBJ1-3; D gene ambiguous. This CDR3 comprises 15 residues. Trimming removed 5 bases at V and 4 bases at J, with 15 bases between. Germline loops: CDR1 MDHEN, CDR2 SYDVKM. The CDR3 reads CASSTNPGAGNTIYF. DNA for the CDR3: TGTGCCAGCAGTACCAACCCAGGTGCGGGAAACACCATATATTTT.

The chain employs TRBV27 and TRBJ1-2, with D uncertain. Germline loops: CDR1 MNHEY, CDR2 SMNVEV (reference sequence). The CDR3 totals 12 residues. Trimming took off 8 bases at V and 1 base at J, with 8 bases between the two ends. CDR3 DNA sequence: TGTGCCAGCGGAGAGGGTAACTATGGCTACACCTTC. Translated: CASGEGNYGYTF.

This clone is a singleton in its sample. The V call is TRBV11-1, the J call TRBJ1-2; D perhaps matches TRBD1 (5 bases). Germline V gene sequence: CDR1 SGHAT, CDR2 FQDESV (reference sequence). V was shortened by 8 bases and J by 7 bases, with 23 bases between the two germline ends. The CDR3 is made up of 15 amino acids. CDR3 region: CASSRRSGEVGGYTF. In nucleotides, the CDR3 is TGTGCCAGCTCCCGGAGGTCGGGGGAGGTTGGTGGCTACACCTTC.

The DNA for the CDR3 is TGTGCCAGCAGCTCTCCCGGGACAGGCCCTACCCAGCCCCTCCACTTT. It yields the protein CASSSPGTGPTQPLHF. The J gene is TRBJ1-6, the V gene TRBV5-4, with 8 bases lining up with TRBD1. This CDR3 is built from 16 residues. The germline V gene has CDR1 SGHNT and CDR2 YYREEE (reference sequence). Unmatched junction bases numbered 15, after V lost 3 bases and J lost 13 bases.

The rearrangement joins TRBV6-1 to TRBJ2-1, with 8 nucleotides matching TRBD2. Germline-derived CDR1 and CDR2 are MNHNS and SASEGT. The CDR3 has 12 residues. With V trimmed by 0 bases and J by 15 bases, 4 bases remained unmatched. CDR3 DNA: TGTGCCAGCAGTGAAGCACCGGGGGGGTTGTTCTTC. Protein: CASSEAPGGLFF.

J is TRBJ1-6 and V is TRBV10-2, with TRBD1 matching 11 bases. Germline assignment: CDR1 WSHSY and CDR2 SAAADI. Unmatched junction bases numbered 5, after V lost 5 bases and J lost 8 bases. The CDR3 extends over 15 amino acids. CDR3 sequence: CASSLDRGHDSPLHF. As DNA, the CDR3 is TGCGCCAGCAGTCTGGACAGGGGGCATGATTCACCCCTCCACTTT.

The rearrangement links TRBV7-8 to TRBJ2-1, with a weak D call TRBD1 (5 bases). The CDR3 length is 12 residues. V shed 5 bases and J shed 6 bases, with 8 bases lying between them. Germline V gene lookup returns CDR1 SGHVS and CDR2 FQNEAQ. CDR3 protein: CASSRRGNEQFF. The CDR3, as DNA: TGTGCCAGCAGCCGAAGGGGCAATGAGCAGTTCTTC. Supplemented by reference TRBV7-8 and TRBJ2-1, the full variable domain reads GAGVSQSPRYKVAKRGQDVALRCDPISGHVSLFWYQQALGQGPEFLTYFQNEAQLDKSGLPSDRFFAERPEGSVSTLKIQRTQQEDSAVYLCASSRRGNEQFFGPGTRLTVL.

The chain combines TRBV29-1 with TRBJ1-2; TRBD1 agrees at 7 bases. Germline values: CDR1 SQVTM, CDR2 ANQGSEA. This CDR3 is 14 amino acids long. V shed 5 bases, J shed 0 bases, and the junction held 6 bases outside the gene matches. The CDR3 nucleotides are TGCAGCGTTCACGGACAGGAGTCTAACTATGGCTACACCTTC. It translates to CSVHGQESNYGYTF.

The chain combines TRBV18 with TRBJ1-5; 7 bases match TRBD1. Trimming at V came to 4 bases and at J to 7 bases, leaving 7 bases not matched to a gene. This CDR3 spans 14 amino acids. Germline-derived CDR1 and CDR2 are KGHSH and LQKENI. CDR3 loop: CASSLQGFGQPQHF. In nucleotides, the CDR3 is TGTGCCAGCTCACTACAGGGGTTTGGGCAGCCCCAGCATTTT.

The chain has TRBV5-8 and TRBJ1-2; D perhaps matches TRBD1 (5 bases). Germline lookup yields CDR1 SGHTS and CDR2 YDEGEE. Trimming removed 2 bases at V and 4 bases at J, with 9 bases between. The CDR3 has 13 residues. CDR3 sequence reads: CASSLATAYGYTF. CDR3 nucleotide sequence: TGTGCCAGCAGCTTAGCGACAGCCTATGGCTACACCTTC.

The rearrangement links TRBV9 to TRBJ1-4, with no clear D. The length of the CDR3 is 13 residues. The V gene's germline CDR1 is SGDLS and CDR2 YYNGEE. V was pared by 3 bases and J by 8 bases, with 11 bases between. This CDR3 is CASSAPGGEKLFF. CDR3 nucleotide sequence: TGTGCCAGCAGCGCCCCGGGTGGAGAAAAACTGTTTTTT.

The chain uses TRBV28 and TRBJ1-5; a weak D match, TRBD1 (5 bases). CDR3 length equals 13 residues. CDR1 MDHEN and CDR2 SYDVKM come from the germline V gene. V gave up 7 bases and J gave up 2 bases, with 9 bases separating them. The CDR3 protein is CASMGTRNQPQHF. CDR3 sequence (DNA): TGTGCCAGCATGGGGACCCGCAATCAGCCCCAGCATTTT.

The chain combines TRBV2 with TRBJ2-2, with 8 bases identical to TRBD1. V trimming: 1 base; J trimming: 2 bases; junction bases outside the gene matches: 3. The V gene's germline CDR1 is SNHLY and CDR2 FYNNEI. This CDR3 contains 16 residues. This CDR3 is CASSEEGQGNTGELFF. CDR3 coding DNA: TGTGCCAGCAGTGAAGAAGGACAGGGAAACACCGGGGAGCTGTTTTTT.

This chain joins TRBV10-3 and TRBJ1-2, with unresolved D. Germline CDR1 and CDR2: ENHRY and SYGVKD. The V end lost 0 bases, the J end lost 0 bases, and 8 bases lay between the germline ends. CDR3 length: 15 residues. As DNA, the CDR3 is TGTGCCATCAGTGAGTCTAACAGTGCTAACTATGGCTACACCTTC. Translating gives CAISESNSANYGYTF.

The chain has TRBV27 and TRBJ1-1; TRBD1 agrees at 7 bases. This CDR3 contains 12 residues. J was trimmed by 7 bases and V by 8 bases; bases with no gene match: 7. Germline CDR1 is MNHEY and CDR2 is SMNVEV (reference sequence). As DNA, the CDR3 is TGTGCCAGCCGTGAACAGGGGAATGAAGCTTTCTTT. Protein product: CASREQGNEAFF.

This clone has just one count. The V and J genes are TRBV6-5 and TRBJ2-3; TRBD1 or TRBD2 may be the D gene (5 bases each). This CDR3 is 15 amino acids long. Trimming removed 6 bases at V and 3 bases at J, with 16 bases between. CDR1 is MNHEY, CDR2 SVGAGI, per germline. Here the CDR3 reads CASSSNWGLTDTQYF. The CDR3 DNA follows: TGTGCCAGCAGCTCCAATTGGGGGTTAACAGATACGCAGTATTTT.

This rearrangement joins TRBV2 to TRBJ1-4; D is undetermined. This CDR3 spans 14 amino acids. Germline loops: CDR1 SNHLY, CDR2 FYNNEI. Trimming cost V 6 bases and J 0 bases, with 8 bases left between them. The CDR3 DNA follows: TGTGCCAGCAGGCGCCTTGCAACTAATGAAAAACTGTTTTTT. Amino acid sequence: CASRRLATNEKLFF.

This rearrangement joins TRBV11-3 to TRBJ2-1; perhaps TRBD2 as D (5 bases). Germline CDR1 reads SGHNT; CDR2 reads YENEEA. Deletions cut 5 bases from V and 6 bases from J, with 11 bases between. This CDR3 is 13 amino acids long. CDR3 loop: CASSLASSNEQFF. DNA for the CDR3: TGTGCCAGCAGCCTAGCATCAAGCAATGAGCAGTTCTTC. Together with reference TRBV11-3 and TRBJ2-1, the CDR3 gives the full variable domain: EAGVVQSPRYKIIEKKQPVAFWCNPISGHNTLYWYLQNLGQGPELLIRYENEEAVDDSQLPKDRFSAERLKGVDSTLKIQPAELGDSAVYLCASSLASSNEQFFGPGTRLTVL.

CDR3 bases: TGTGCCAGTAGTATCGGGGTAGGGGGAGGGCAGCCCCAGCATTTT. Its protein is CASSIGVGGGQPQHF. The chain employs TRBV19 and TRBJ1-5; TRBD1 might be the D (6 bases). With 3 bases removed from V and 7 bases from J, the gap between germline ends came to 16 bases. This CDR3 comprises 15 residues. CDR1 LNHDA and CDR2 SQIVND come from the germline V gene (reference sequence).

This clone was detected only once. The V and J genes are TRBV9 and TRBJ2-3, with D tentatively TRBD1 (5 bases). The germline V gene encodes CDR1 SGDLS and CDR2 YYNGEE. The CDR3 consists of 14 residues. V was trimmed by 1 base and J by 2 bases, leaving 8 bases between them. CDR3 sequence (DNA): TGTGCCAGCAGCGTACTCAGGGCCACAGATACGCAGTATTTT. It specifies CASSVLRATDTQYF. The complete variable domain, with remaining parts taken from reference TRBV9 and TRBJ2-3, reads DSGVTQTPKHLITATGQRVTLRCSPRSGDLSVYWYQQSLDQGLQFLIQYYNGEERAKGNILERFSAQQFPDLHSELNLSSLELGDSALYFCASSVLRATDTQYFGPGTRLTVL.

The chain combines TRBV20-1 with TRBJ1-6; 7 bases are shared with TRBD1. Unmatched junction bases numbered 3, after V lost 7 bases and J lost 9 bases. Germline CDR1 DFQATT, CDR2 SNEGSKA (reference sequence). This CDR3 spans 11 amino acids. The CDR3 protein is CSVRGGSPLHF. The DNA of the CDR3 is TGCAGTGTCAGGGGGGGTTCACCCCTCCACTTT.

V and J are TRBV2 and TRBJ1-4, with D uncertain. Per germline, CDR1 SNHLY and CDR2 FYNNEI. The V end lost 1 base, the J end lost 0 bases, and 6 bases lay between the germline ends. The CDR3 extends over 15 amino acids. The CDR3 nucleotides are TGTGCCAGCAGTGAAGGGCCTGCAACTAATGAAAAACTGTTTTTT. Protein product: CASSEGPATNEKLFF.

The V and J genes are TRBV6-4 and TRBJ2-4; a weak D match, TRBD1 (5 bases). This CDR3 comprises 16 residues. Germline CDR1 reads MRHNA; CDR2 reads SNTAGT. The V end was cut by 2 bases, the J end by 1 base, with 12 bases between. The CDR3 sequence: CASSDRGICAKNIQYF. The CDR3 nucleotides are TGTGCCAGCAGTGACAGGGGTATCTGTGCCAAAAACATTCAGTACTTC.

This chain links TRBV6-2 or TRBV6-3 with TRBJ2-1, with D perhaps matching TRBD1 or TRBD2 (5 bases each). V lost 2 bases, J lost 7 bases, and 12 bases lay in between. The V gene's germline CDR1 is MNHEY and CDR2 SVGEGT. CDR3 length equals 14 residues. The CDR3 DNA sequence: TGTGCCAGCAGTTACGGGGGTGTGGGAAATGAGCAGTTCTTC. Protein: CASSYGGVGNEQFF.

The V call is TRBV28, the J call TRBJ2-7, with D uncertain. V was pared by 5 bases and J by 0 bases, with 11 bases between. The CDR3 spans 14 residues. The germline V gene has CDR1 MDHEN and CDR2 SYDVKM. This chain's CDR3 is CASSARGLSYEQYF. The DNA for the CDR3 is TGTGCCAGCAGTGCGCGCGGTCTCTCCTACGAGCAGTACTTC.